One sample yielded the 6 T cell receptor beta chains listed below, sequenced in a study of control samples from healthy donors and cancer patients. Sequencing was performed with immunoSEQ multiplex PCR; in TCRdb, only in-frame clones are kept and a portion is missing. The sample yields about 51,000 clones, around nine tenths seen once. Input material: PBMCs. The receptors stem from a man aged 50-59 years with head and neck cancer.

The chain couples TRBV11-2 to TRBJ1-1; possibly TRBD1 for D (6 bases). CDR3 length: 15 residues. Trimming took off 1 base at V and 0 bases at J, with 9 bases between the two ends. Germline-derived CDR1 and CDR2 are SGHAT and FQNNGV. The CDR3 spells CASSLGQALNTEAFF. CDR3 nucleotides: TGTGCCAGCAGCTTAGGACAGGCCCTGAACACTGAAGCTTTCTTT.

The chain is built from TRBV18 and TRBJ2-7; D is tentatively TRBD1 or TRBD2 (7 bases each). V lost 3 bases and J lost 5, with 23 bases in between. Germline-derived CDR1 and CDR2 are KGHSH and LQKENI. CDR3 length: 17 amino acids. Here the CDR3 reads CASSPPRGGNTPNEQYF. CDR3 sequence (DNA): TGTGCCAGCTCACCGCCCAGGGGGGGTAACACTCCTAACGAGCAGTACTTC.

This clone was observed a few times. CDR3 sequence reads: CASSQTTGFAETQYF. CDR3 nucleotides: TGTGCCAGCTCCCAAACTACCGGGTTCGCCGAGACCCAGTACTTC. The rearrangement links TRBV18 to TRBJ2-5; D is undetermined. This CDR3 has 15 amino acids. Germline lookup yields CDR1 KGHSH and CDR2 LQKENI. Trimming removed 6 bases from V and 5 bases from J, with 19 bases in between.

This clone was counted once. This chain links TRBV6-5 with TRBJ2-3; D remains ambiguous. The CDR3 has 14 amino acids. Germline V CDR1 and CDR2: MNHEY, SVGAGI. Trimming took 1 base from V and 0 from J, leaving 5 bases between them. The CDR3 spells CASSYFGSTDTQYF. CDR3 DNA sequence: TGTGCCAGCAGTTACTTCGGGAGCACAGATACGCAGTATTTT.

The V call is TRBV2, the J call TRBJ1-6; maybe TRBD1 (6 bases). Germline V CDR1 and CDR2: SNHLY, FYNNEI. Trimming pared 10 bases from V and 5 bases from J, leaving 12 bases between. The CDR3 covers 13 residues. Here the CDR3 reads CAIRTENNSPLHF. The CDR3 DNA follows: TGTGCCATAAGGACAGAGAATAATTCACCCCTCCACTTT.

The chain carries TRBV6-5 and TRBJ2-1, with 8 bases fitting TRBD2. This CDR3 is built from 14 residues. The V and J ends lost 6 bases and 6 bases, in that order; junction bases with no gene match: 7. Germline CDR1 MNHEY, CDR2 SVGAGI. Here the CDR3 reads CASSRSGGGNEQFF. The CDR3 nucleotides read TGTGCCAGCAGCCGGAGCGGGGGAGGCAATGAGCAGTTCTTC.